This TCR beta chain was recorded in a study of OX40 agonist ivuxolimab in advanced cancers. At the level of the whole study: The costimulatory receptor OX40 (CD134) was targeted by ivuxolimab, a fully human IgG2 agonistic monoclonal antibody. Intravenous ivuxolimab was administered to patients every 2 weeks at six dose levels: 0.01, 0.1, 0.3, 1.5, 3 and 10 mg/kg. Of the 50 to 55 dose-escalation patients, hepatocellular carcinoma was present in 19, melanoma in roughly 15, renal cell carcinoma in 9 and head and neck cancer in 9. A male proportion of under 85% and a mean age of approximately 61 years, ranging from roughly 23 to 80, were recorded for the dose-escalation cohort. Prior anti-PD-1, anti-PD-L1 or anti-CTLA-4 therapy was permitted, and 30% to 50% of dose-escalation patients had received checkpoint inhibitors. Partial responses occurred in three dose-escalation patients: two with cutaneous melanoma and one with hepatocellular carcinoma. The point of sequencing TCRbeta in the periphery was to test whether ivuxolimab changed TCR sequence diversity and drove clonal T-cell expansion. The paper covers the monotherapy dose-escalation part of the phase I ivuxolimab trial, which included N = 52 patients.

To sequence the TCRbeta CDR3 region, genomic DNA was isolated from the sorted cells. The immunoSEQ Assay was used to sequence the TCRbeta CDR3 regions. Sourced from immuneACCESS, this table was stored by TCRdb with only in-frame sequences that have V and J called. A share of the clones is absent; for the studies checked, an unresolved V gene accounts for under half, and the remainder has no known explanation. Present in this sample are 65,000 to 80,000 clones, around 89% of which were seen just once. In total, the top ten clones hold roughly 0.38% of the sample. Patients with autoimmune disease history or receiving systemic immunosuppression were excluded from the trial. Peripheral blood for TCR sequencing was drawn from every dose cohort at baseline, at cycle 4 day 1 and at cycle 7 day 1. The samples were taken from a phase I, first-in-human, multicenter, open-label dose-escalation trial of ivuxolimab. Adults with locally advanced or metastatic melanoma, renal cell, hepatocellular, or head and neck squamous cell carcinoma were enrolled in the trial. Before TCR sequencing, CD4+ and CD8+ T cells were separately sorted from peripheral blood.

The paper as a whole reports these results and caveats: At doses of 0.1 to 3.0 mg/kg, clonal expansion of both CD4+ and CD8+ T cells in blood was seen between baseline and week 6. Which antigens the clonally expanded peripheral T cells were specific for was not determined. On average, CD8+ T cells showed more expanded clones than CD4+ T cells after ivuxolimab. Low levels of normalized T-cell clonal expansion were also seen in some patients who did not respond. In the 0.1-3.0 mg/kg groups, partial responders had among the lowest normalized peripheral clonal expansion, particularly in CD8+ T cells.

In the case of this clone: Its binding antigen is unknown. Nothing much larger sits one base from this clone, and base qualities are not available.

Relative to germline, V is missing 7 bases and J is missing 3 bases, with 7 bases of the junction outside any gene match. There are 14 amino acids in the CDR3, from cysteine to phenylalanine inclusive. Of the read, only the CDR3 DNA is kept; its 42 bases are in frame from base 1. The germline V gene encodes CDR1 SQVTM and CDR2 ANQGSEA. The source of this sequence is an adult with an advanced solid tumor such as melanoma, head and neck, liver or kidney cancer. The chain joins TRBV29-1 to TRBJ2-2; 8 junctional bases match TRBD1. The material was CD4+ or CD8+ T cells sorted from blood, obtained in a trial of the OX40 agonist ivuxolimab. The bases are TGCAGCGCCAAGGGACAGGCGGACACCGGGGAGCTGTTTTTT. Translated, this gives CSAKGQADTGELFF.